Listed here are 32 T cell receptor beta chains from one sample, sequenced in a study of T-cell reconstitution after alpha-beta-depleted transplantation in children. Preparation of the TCRbeta library was carried out with unique molecular identifiers. Via MiXCR, TCRdb re-called the PCR reads, giving one row per CDR3 protein. The data show 7,500 to 9,500 distinct CDR3 sequences, 30% seen once. Sequences were derived from peripheral blood, sampled 60 days after TCRalphabeta/CD19-depleted stem cell transplant. Every receptor here comes from a boy in the first two years of life who had a stem cell transplant for SCID, so the T cells may come from the graft donor.

This clonotype came up many times. The V and J genes are TRBV3-1 and TRBJ1-2; 9 positions match TRBD1. The trim removed 0 bases at V and 1 base at J, leaving 3 bases unmatched. Germline CDR1 LGHDT, CDR2 YNNKEL (reference sequence). This CDR3 comprises 16 residues. This CDR3 is CASSQDWDRDNYGYTF. CDR3 bases: TGTGCCAGCAGCCAAGATTGGGACAGGGATAACTATGGCTACACCTTC. Complete variable domain (other parts from reference TRBV3-1 and TRBJ1-2): DTAVSQTPKYLVTQMGNDKSIKCEQNLGHDTMYWYKQDSKKFLKIMFSYNNKELIINETVPNRFSPKSPDKAHLNLHINSLELGDSAVYFCASSQDWDRDNYGYTFGSGTRLTVV.

In this sample, this clonotype is medium-sized. The V call is TRBV6-5, the J call TRBJ2-7; 8 nucleotides match TRBD1. Germline V gene sequence: CDR1 MNHEY, CDR2 SVGAGI. This CDR3 is built from 14 residues. V was pared by 2 bases and J by 3 bases, with 3 bases of the junction left unmatched. CDR3 bases: TGTGCCAGCAGTTACCGACAGGGGTTCTACGAGCAGTACTTC. Protein: CASSYRQGFYEQYF.

This clonotype occurred a few times. The V gene is TRBV5-1, the J gene TRBJ2-1; the match to TRBD2 covers 8 bases. V shed 1 base, J shed 0 bases, and the junction held 3 bases outside the gene matches. The CDR3 has 16 amino acids. Germline lookup yields CDR1 SGHRS and CDR2 YFSETQ. CDR3 sequence: CASSLISGSSYNEQFF. For the CDR3, the DNA is TGCGCCAGCAGCTTGATAAGCGGGAGCTCCTACAATGAGCAGTTCTTC.

This clonotype was counted ten times or more. The V and J genes are TRBV20-1 and TRBJ2-5, with D perhaps TRBD2 (7 bases). The CDR3 contains 16 residues. The germline CDR1 and CDR2 sequences are DFQATT and SNEGSKA (reference sequence). Trimming took 5 bases from V and 0 from J, leaving 19 bases between them. The chain's CDR3 is CSAPGRRGLYQETQYF. DNA for the CDR3: TGCAGTGCTCCCGGGCGGCGGGGGCTGTACCAAGAGACCCAGTACTTC.

This clonotype is medium-sized. CDR3 bases: TGTGCCACCAGCTTCGGACTAGCGGGGGGAACAGATACGCAGTATTTT. The encoded protein is CATSFGLAGGTDTQYF. The chain combines TRBV15 with TRBJ2-3; 14 bases are shared with TRBD2. Germline trimming cut 5 bases from V and 3 bases from J; bases unmatched to any gene: 4. Germline loops: CDR1 LNHNV, CDR2 YYDKDF (reference sequence). This CDR3 has 16 amino acids.

The V and J genes are TRBV7-9 and TRBJ2-7; TRBD1 agrees at 11 bases. Germline trimming cut 1 base from V and 4 bases from J; bases unmatched to any gene: 6. There are 16 residues in the CDR3. In germline, CDR1 is SEHNR, CDR2 FQNEAQ (reference sequence). CDR3 sequence reads: CASSLGRTGGFYEQYF. Here the CDR3 DNA reads TGTGCCAGCAGCTTAGGAAGGACAGGGGGCTTTTACGAGCAGTACTTC.

By frequency in the sample, this clonotype is medium-sized (0.01 to 0.1%). This chain joins TRBV27 and TRBJ2-7, with 8 bases identical to TRBD2. Germline lookup yields CDR1 MNHEY and CDR2 SMNVEV (reference sequence). Trimming at V came to 3 bases and at J to 12 bases, leaving 16 bases not matched to a gene. CDR3 length: 15 residues. In DNA form, the CDR3 reads TGTGCCAGCAGTTTTAGTACTAGCGGTCTTGGTGTACCGTACTTC. This sequence encodes CASSFSTSGLGVPYF.

This clonotype appeared many times. This rearrangement joins TRBV19 to TRBJ1-5, with D possibly being TRBD1 (6 bases). V dropped 5 bases and J dropped 6 bases, with 11 bases sitting between them. The length of the CDR3 is 13 residues. Germline V CDR1 and CDR2: LNHDA, SQIVND (reference sequence). The CDR3: CASSFRTVQPQHF. Written as DNA, the CDR3 is TGTGCCAGTAGTTTCCGGACAGTTCAGCCCCAGCATTTT.

For the CDR3, the DNA is TGCGCCAGCAGCCCCGGACCGAGCCAACAAGAGACCCAGTACTTC. Its translation is CASSPGPSQQETQYF. The genes are TRBV5-1 and TRBJ2-5; D unresolved. Germline CDR1 SGHRS, CDR2 YFSETQ. V lost 4 bases to trimming and J lost 2 bases, with 15 bases between them. CDR3 size: 15 residues.

This clonotype was detected ten times or more. The chain's CDR3 is CASSLTGTENKFYEQYF. Written as DNA, the CDR3 is TGTGCCAGCAGCTTAACCGGGACGGAAAACAAATTCTACGAGCAGTACTTC. The chain is built from TRBV7-9 and TRBJ2-7; D might be TRBD1 or TRBD2, each matching 5 bases. V shed 2 bases and J shed 3 bases, with 20 bases lying between them. The CDR3 contains 17 residues. The V gene's germline CDR1 is SEHNR and CDR2 FQNEAQ (reference sequence).

J is TRBJ2-1 and V is TRBV4-1, with TRBD1 matching 8 bases. In germline, CDR1 is MGHRA, CDR2 YSYEKL. After removal of 5 bases from V and 4 bases from J, the junction contained 13 bases not matched to a gene. The CDR3 consists of 17 residues. CDR3 sequence (DNA): TGCGCCAGCAGCGAAGTCGGACAGGGAGTACGGTACAATGAGCAGTTCTTC. As protein: CASSEVGQGVRYNEQFF.

This clonotype is medium-sized in the sample. This sequence joins TRBV25-1 and TRBJ2-7, with 9 bases lining up with TRBD1. V trimming: 4 bases; J trimming: 2 bases; junction bases outside the gene matches: 3. There are 14 residues in the CDR3. Germline V lookup: CDR1 MGHDK, CDR2 SYGVNS. CDR3: CASSVDRGTYEQYF. For the CDR3, the DNA is TGTGCCAGCAGTGTAGACAGGGGGACCTACGAGCAGTACTTC.

The chain joins TRBV12-3 or TRBV12-4 to TRBJ2-7, with D perhaps matching TRBD1 (5 bases). This CDR3 comprises 13 residues. V lost 8 bases, J lost 3 bases, and 14 bases lay in between. CDR3 amino acids: CASAKTGSYEQYF. In nucleotides, the CDR3 is TGTGCCAGCGCCAAAACAGGTAGCTACGAGCAGTACTTC.

The sample holds a few counts of this clonotype. This chain connects TRBV6-5 to TRBJ2-5; D call uncertain. Per germline, CDR1 MNHEY and CDR2 SVGAGI. This CDR3 is 14 amino acids long. Trimming took 3 bases from V and 1 from J, leaving 9 bases between them. CDR3 region: CASSYTTLQETQYF. CDR3 DNA sequence: TGTGCCAGCAGTTATACTACCCTCCAAGAGACCCAGTACTTC.

The rearrangement joins TRBV2 to TRBJ2-4; D is unresolved. V gave up 7 bases and J gave up 1 base, with 8 bases separating them. CDR1 SNHLY and CDR2 FYNNEI come from the germline V gene. The CDR3 length is 13 residues. The CDR3 DNA reads as TGTGCCAGCAAGGCCAGGGCCAAAAACATTCAGTACTTC. Its protein product is CASKARAKNIQYF.

By its share, this clonotype is medium-sized. The chain employs TRBV12-3 or TRBV12-4 and TRBJ1-3; D is uncertain. V was clipped by 8 bases and J by 0 bases, with 11 bases between them. This CDR3 has 14 residues. CDR3 nucleotide sequence: TGTGCCAGCCCAGACACGAGCTCTGGAAACACCATATATTTT. Protein: CASPDTSSGNTIYF.

This clonotype has only a few counts. The gene calls are TRBV7-9 and TRBJ2-1; maybe TRBD1 (5 bases). This CDR3 region has 14 residues. V was pared by 1 base and J by 7 bases, with 11 bases between. Germline V gene data show CDR1 as SEHNR and CDR2 as FQNEAQ (reference sequence). The CDR3 DNA sequence: TGTGCCAGCAGCTTAGGGGCAGGGTTGAATGAGCAGTTCTTC. Protein sequence: CASSLGAGLNEQFF.

This clonotype has ten or more counts. This chain links TRBV19 with TRBJ1-5; 10 bases line up with TRBD1. The germline CDR1 and CDR2 sequences are LNHDA and SQIVND (reference sequence). The ends lost 5 bases at V and 4 bases at J; junction bases unmatched: 2. The CDR3 runs to 14 residues. CDR3 nucleotide sequence: TGTGCCAGTAGTCGGACAGGGGGAAATCAGCCCCAGCATTTT. Residues: CASSRTGGNQPQHF.

The V call is TRBV24-1, the J call TRBJ2-1, with 7 bases identical to TRBD2. Germline values: CDR1 KGHDR, CDR2 SFDVKD. J gave up 1 base and V 3 bases, and 5 bases lay outside the gene matches. This CDR3 contains 16 residues. The CDR3 nucleotides read TGTGCCACCAGTGATCCACGCGGGAGATCCTACAATGAGCAGTTCTTC. This codes for CATSDPRGRSYNEQFF.

The chain couples TRBV20-1 to TRBJ1-3; D is undetermined. V gave up 0 bases and J gave up 4 bases, with 16 bases separating them. The CDR3 covers 16 residues. Germline V gene lookup returns CDR1 DFQATT and CDR2 SNEGSKA (reference sequence). The CDR3 DNA reads as TGCAGTGCTAGAGATGGTGGGGAAGATTCGGGAAACACCATATATTTT. Encoded protein: CSARDGGEDSGNTIYF.

This clonotype was picked up a small number of times. The rearrangement joins TRBV10-3 to TRBJ1-5; 9 bases line up with TRBD1. The V gene end was trimmed by 5 bases and the J gene end by 4 bases; junction bases not matched to a gene: 6. The CDR3 is made up of 15 amino acids. Germline V gene sequence: CDR1 ENHRY, CDR2 SYGVKD. The CDR3 DNA reads TGTGCCATCAGTCATTGGGACAGGGTAAATCAGCCCCAGCATTTT. Its translation is CAISHWDRVNQPQHF.

The V and J genes are TRBV12-3 or TRBV12-4 and TRBJ1-1; 8 positions agree with TRBD1. This CDR3 region has 13 residues. With 4 bases clipped from V and 11 bases from J, the junction kept 9 bases outside the gene matches. CDR3 amino acids: CASSWDRPSRAFF. The CDR3 DNA follows: TGTGCCAGCAGTTGGGACAGGCCATCTCGGGCTTTCTTT.

In this sample, this clonotype is medium-sized. The V and J genes are TRBV15 and TRBJ2-7, with TRBD1 matching over 8 bases. This CDR3 has 15 amino acids. The V segment lost 5 bases and the J segment 4 bases; nucleotides outside the gene matches: 10. Looked up from germline, CDR1 is LNHNV and CDR2 is YYDKDF (reference sequence). CDR3 DNA sequence: TGTGCCACCAGCCCTCTATCGGGACAGGCTTACGAGCAGTACTTC. It is translated as CATSPLSGQAYEQYF.

This clonotype was seen at least ten times. The chain uses TRBV12-3 or TRBV12-4 and TRBJ2-7; 9 bases are shared with TRBD1. Trimming cost V 0 bases and J 5 bases; bases outside gene matches: 5. The CDR3 contains 15 residues. The CDR3 loop reads CASSLAGTGMNEQYF. The CDR3 DNA follows: TGTGCCAGCAGTTTAGCGGGGACAGGGATGAACGAGCAGTACTTC.

This clonotype counts as medium-sized (0.01 to 0.1%). The CDR3 sequence is CSVDRGLGPNVLTF. CDR3 DNA sequence: TGCAGCGTTGATCGGGGTCTCGGCCCCAACGTCCTGACTTTC. The rearrangement uses TRBV29-1 and TRBJ2-6; TRBD2 might be the D (5 bases). CDR1 and CDR2 from the germline V gene are SQVTM and ANQGSEA. V lost 3 bases and J 8 bases, leaving 14 bases between the germline ends. This CDR3 has 14 residues. Variable domain in full (rest from reference TRBV29-1 and TRBJ2-6): SAVISQKPSRDICQRGTSLTIQCQVDSQVTMMFWYRQQPGQSLTLIATANQGSEATYESGFVIDKFPISRPNLTFSTLTVSNMSPEDSSIYLCSVDRGLGPNVLTFGAGSRLTVL.

This clonotype was picked up one time. The rearrangement joins TRBV12-3 or TRBV12-4 to TRBJ2-1; possible D gene TRBD2, 6 bases. V shed 2 bases and J shed 11 bases, with 19 bases lying between them. The CDR3 runs 15 residues. CDR3: CASSLLRDSTQKQFF. The CDR3 DNA sequence: TGTGCCAGCAGTTTATTAAGGGACTCCACCCAAAAGCAGTTCTTC.

In its sample, this clonotype is medium-sized. The rearrangement links TRBV20-1 to TRBJ1-4; D is perhaps TRBD1 (5 bases). The CDR3 totals 13 residues. Trimming left V 6 bases short and J 8 bases short, with 16 bases between. The germline CDR1 and CDR2 sequences are DFQATT and SNEGSKA (reference sequence). The CDR3 is CSARTSRGEKLFF. The CDR3 nucleotides read TGCAGTGCCCGGACATCCCGGGGGGAAAAACTGTTTTTT.

J is TRBJ2-2 and V is TRBV20-1; D is undetermined. The V end was cut by 2 bases, the J end by 2 bases, with 6 bases between. The CDR3 consists of 13 residues. Germline CDR1 is DFQATT and CDR2 is SNEGSKA (reference sequence). The CDR3 is CSARYSNTGELFF. The DNA for the CDR3 is TGCAGTGCTAGATATTCAAACACCGGGGAGCTGTTTTTT.

This clonotype is termed medium-sized (0.01 to 0.1%). The rearrangement uses TRBV4-1 and TRBJ1-1; D perhaps matches TRBD1 (6 bases). The germline V gene has CDR1 MGHRA and CDR2 YSYEKL. The CDR3 spans 19 residues. V lost 1 base and J 0 bases, leaving 21 bases between the germline ends. The CDR3 DNA sequence: TGCGCCAGCAGCCAAGCTCTAGGGGGAAGATCTTTAATGAACACTGAAGCTTTCTTT. It specifies CASSQALGGRSLMNTEAFF.

This clonotype was recorded many times. V is TRBV14 and J is TRBJ2-3; 10 bases agree with TRBD2. The CDR3 sequence is 16 residues long. V shed 3 bases, J shed 4 bases, and the junction held 7 bases outside the gene matches. CDR1 and CDR2 from the germline V gene are SGHDN and FVKESK. The CDR3 is CASSHTGLAVPDTQYF. The DNA of the CDR3 is TGTGCCAGCAGCCACACTGGACTAGCGGTACCAGATACGCAGTATTTT.

This clonotype is medium-sized in the sample. The chain couples TRBV6-1 to TRBJ1-5, with 11 bases matching TRBD1. CDR3 length: 18 amino acids. V gave up 10 bases and J gave up 6 bases; unmatched junction bases: 20. Germline V gene data show CDR1 as MNHNS and CDR2 as SASEGT. DNA of the CDR3: TGTGCCACCGCCGCTTTTCCTCAGTTCGGGACAGGGGGTCAGCCCCAGCATTTT. Its translation is CATAAFPQFGTGGQPQHF.

This clonotype is categorized as medium-sized. This chain connects TRBV7-4 to TRBJ2-5, with D perhaps TRBD1 or TRBD2 (5 bases each). Germline CDR1 SGHVT, CDR2 SQSDAQ. The CDR3 sequence is 15 residues long. Trimming left V 2 bases short and J 1 base short, with 11 bases between. DNA for the CDR3: TGTGCCAGCAGCTTACCGGGACGAACCCAAGAGACCCAGTACTTC. Its translation: CASSLPGRTQETQYF.